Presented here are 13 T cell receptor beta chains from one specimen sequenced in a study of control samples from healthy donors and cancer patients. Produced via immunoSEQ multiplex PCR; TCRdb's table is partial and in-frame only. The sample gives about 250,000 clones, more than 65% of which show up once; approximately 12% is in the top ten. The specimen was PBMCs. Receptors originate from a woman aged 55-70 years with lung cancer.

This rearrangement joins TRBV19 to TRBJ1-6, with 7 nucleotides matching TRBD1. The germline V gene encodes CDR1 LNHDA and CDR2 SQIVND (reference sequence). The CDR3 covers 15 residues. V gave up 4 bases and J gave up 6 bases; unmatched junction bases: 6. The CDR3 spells CASSTPGGANSPLHF. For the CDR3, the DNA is TGTGCCAGTAGTACCCCAGGGGGAGCTAATTCACCCCTCCACTTT.

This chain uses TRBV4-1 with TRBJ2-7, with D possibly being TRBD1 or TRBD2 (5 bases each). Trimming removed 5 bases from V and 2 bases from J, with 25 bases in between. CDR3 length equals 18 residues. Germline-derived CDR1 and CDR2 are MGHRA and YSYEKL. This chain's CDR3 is CASSARLTGTGRAYEQYF. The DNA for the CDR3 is TGCGCCAGCAGCGCCCGACTCACCGGGACGGGTAGGGCCTACGAGCAGTACTTC.

The CDR3 nucleotides are TGCGCCAGCAGCTTGCTTGGACTAGCGAGCACAGATACGCAGTATTTT. It encodes CASSLLGLASTDTQYF. The chain recombines TRBV5-1 with TRBJ2-3, with 9 bases aligning to TRBD2. V lost 1 base and J lost 0; bases outside the gene matches: 3. CDR1 and CDR2 (germline): SGHRS, YFSETQ. There are 16 residues in the CDR3.

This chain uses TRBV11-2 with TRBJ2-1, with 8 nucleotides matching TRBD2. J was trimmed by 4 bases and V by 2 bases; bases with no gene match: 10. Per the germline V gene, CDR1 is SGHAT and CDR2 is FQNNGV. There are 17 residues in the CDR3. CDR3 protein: CASSLKPSGSGYNEQFF. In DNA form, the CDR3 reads TGTGCCAGCAGCTTAAAACCCAGCGGGAGTGGGTACAATGAGCAGTTCTTC.

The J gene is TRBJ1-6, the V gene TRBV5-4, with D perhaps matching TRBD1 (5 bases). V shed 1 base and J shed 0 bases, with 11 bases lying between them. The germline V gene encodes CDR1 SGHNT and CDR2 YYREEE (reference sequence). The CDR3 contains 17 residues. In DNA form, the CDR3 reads TGTGCCAGCAGCTTGAAGGGGTCCAGCTCCTATAATTCACCCCTCCACTTT. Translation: CASSLKGSSSYNSPLHF.

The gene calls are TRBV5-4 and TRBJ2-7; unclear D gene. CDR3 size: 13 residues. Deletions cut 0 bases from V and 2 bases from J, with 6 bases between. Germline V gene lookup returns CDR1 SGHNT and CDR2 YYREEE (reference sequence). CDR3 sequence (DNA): TGTGCCAGCAGCTTGGGCAGTACCTACGAGCAGTACTTC. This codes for CASSLGSTYEQYF.

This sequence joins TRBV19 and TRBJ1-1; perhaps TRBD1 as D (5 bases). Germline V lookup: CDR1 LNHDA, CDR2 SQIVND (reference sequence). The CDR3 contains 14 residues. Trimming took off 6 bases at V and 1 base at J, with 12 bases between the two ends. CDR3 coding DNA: TGTGCCAGTAGGACCGCCGGGGGGAACACTGAAGCTTTCTTT. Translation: CASRTAGGNTEAFF.

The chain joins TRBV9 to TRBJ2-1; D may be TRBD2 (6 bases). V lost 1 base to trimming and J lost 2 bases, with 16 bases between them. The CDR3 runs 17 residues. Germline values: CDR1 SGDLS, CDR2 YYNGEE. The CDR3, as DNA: TGTGCCAGCAGCGTAACAGGAGGGCCATTTGCCTACAATGAGCAGTTCTTC. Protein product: CASSVTGGPFAYNEQFF.

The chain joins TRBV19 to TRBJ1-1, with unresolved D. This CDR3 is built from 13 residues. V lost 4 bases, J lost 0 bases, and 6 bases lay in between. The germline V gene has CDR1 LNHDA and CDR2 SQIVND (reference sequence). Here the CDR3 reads CASSTQVNTEAFF. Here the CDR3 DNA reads TGTGCCAGTAGTACGCAGGTGAACACTGAAGCTTTCTTT.

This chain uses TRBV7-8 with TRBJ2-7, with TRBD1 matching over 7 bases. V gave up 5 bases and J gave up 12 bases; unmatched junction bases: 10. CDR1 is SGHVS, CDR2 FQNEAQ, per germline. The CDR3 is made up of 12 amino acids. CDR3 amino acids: CASSPGQDTPYF. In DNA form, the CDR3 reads TGTGCCAGCAGCCCCGGACAGGACACGCCGTACTTC.

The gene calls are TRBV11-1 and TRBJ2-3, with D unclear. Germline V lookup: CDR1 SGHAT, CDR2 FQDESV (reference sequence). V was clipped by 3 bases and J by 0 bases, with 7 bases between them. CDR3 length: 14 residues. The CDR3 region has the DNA TGTGCCAGCAGCTTCGGCCGTAGCACAGATACGCAGTATTTT. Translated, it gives CASSFGRSTDTQYF.

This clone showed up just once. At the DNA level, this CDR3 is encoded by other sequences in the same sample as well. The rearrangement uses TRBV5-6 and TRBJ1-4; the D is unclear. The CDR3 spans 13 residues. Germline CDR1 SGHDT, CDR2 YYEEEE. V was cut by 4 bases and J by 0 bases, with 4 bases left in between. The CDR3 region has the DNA TGTGCCAGCAGCGCACCAACTAATGAAAAACTGTTTTTT. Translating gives CASSAPTNEKLFF.

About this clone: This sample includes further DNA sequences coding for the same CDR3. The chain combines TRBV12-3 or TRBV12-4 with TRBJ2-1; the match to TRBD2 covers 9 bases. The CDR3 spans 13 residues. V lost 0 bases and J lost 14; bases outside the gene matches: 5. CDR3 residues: CASSLASGGREFF. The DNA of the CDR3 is TGTGCCAGCAGTTTAGCGAGCGGGGGGAGGGAGTTCTTC.